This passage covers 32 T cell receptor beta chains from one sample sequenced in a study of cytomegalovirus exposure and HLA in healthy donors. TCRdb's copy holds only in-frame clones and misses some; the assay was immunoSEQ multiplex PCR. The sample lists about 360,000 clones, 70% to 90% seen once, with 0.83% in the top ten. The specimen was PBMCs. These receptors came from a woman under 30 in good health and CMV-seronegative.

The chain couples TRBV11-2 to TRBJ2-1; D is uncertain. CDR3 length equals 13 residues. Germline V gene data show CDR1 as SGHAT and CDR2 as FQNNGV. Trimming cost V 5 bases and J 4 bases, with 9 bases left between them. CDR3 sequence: CASSISRYNEQFF. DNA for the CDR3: TGTGCCAGCAGCATTAGTCGGTACAATGAGCAGTTCTTC. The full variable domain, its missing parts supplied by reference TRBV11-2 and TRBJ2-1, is EAGVAQSPRYKIIEKRQSVAFWCNPISGHATLYWYQQILGQGPKLLIQFQNNGVVDDSQLPKDRFSAERLKGVDSTLKIQPAKLEDSAVYLCASSISRYNEQFFGPGTRLTVL.

The CDR3 spells CASSPLSSATDTQYF. Here the CDR3 DNA reads TGTGCCAGCTCACCACTGTCTAGCGCCACAGATACGCAGTATTTT. The J gene is TRBJ2-3, the V gene TRBV18, with D tentatively TRBD2 (6 bases). CDR3 length equals 15 residues. V was cut by 1 base and J by 2 bases, with 10 bases left in between. In germline, CDR1 is KGHSH, CDR2 LQKENI.

The CDR3 DNA reads as TGTGCCAGCAGGGAATTAGCGGGGGCAGAGACCCAGTACTTC. Its protein is CASRELAGAETQYF. The chain employs TRBV27 and TRBJ2-5; 9 bases are a match to TRBD2. Looked up from germline, CDR1 is MNHEY and CDR2 is SMNVEV (reference sequence). The CDR3 extends over 14 amino acids. Trimming cost V 6 bases and J 4 bases; bases outside gene matches: 6.

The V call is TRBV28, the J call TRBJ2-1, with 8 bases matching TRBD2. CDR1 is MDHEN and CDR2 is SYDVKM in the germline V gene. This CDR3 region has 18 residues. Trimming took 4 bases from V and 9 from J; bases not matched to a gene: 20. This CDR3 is CASSSPREGVSYAGEQFF. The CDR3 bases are TGTGCCAGCAGTTCCCCCCGGGAGGGGGTTTCGTACGCCGGTGAGCAGTTCTTC.

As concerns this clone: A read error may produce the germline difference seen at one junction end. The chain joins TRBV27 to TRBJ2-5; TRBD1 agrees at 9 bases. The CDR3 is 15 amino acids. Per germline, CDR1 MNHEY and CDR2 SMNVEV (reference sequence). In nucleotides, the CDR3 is TGTGCCAGCAGTATATCCCCCGGGACAGGGCAGACCCAGTACTTC. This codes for CASSISPGTGQTQYF.

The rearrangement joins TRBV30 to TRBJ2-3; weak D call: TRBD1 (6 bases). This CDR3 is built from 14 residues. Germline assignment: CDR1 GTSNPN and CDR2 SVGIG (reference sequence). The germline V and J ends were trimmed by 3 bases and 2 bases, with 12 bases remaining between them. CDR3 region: CAWRGDTYTDTQYF. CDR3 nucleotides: TGTGCCTGGAGGGGGGACACCTACACAGATACGCAGTATTTT.

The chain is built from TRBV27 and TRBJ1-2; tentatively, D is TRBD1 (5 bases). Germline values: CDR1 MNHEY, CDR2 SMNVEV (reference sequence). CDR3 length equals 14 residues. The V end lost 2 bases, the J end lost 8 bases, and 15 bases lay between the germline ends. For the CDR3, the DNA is TGTGCCAGCAGTTTACGGGCAGGGATCGAGGGCTACACCTTC. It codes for CASSLRAGIEGYTF.

The CDR3 coding sequence is TGTGCCAGCAGCCCTCTGACAGGGGGTGCCGGGGAGCTGTTTTTT. This gives the protein CASSPLTGGAGELFF. The V and J genes are TRBV27 and TRBJ2-2; 9 positions match TRBD1. The CDR3 has 15 residues. CDR1 is MNHEY, CDR2 SMNVEV, per germline (reference sequence). V lost 6 bases to trimming and J lost 6 bases; unmatched junction nucleotides: 8.

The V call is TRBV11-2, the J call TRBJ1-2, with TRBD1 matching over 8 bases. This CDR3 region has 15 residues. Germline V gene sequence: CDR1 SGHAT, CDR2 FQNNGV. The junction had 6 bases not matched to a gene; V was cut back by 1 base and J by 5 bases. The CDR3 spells CASSLGRGQWYGYTF. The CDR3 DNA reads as TGTGCCAGCAGCTTAGGCAGGGGGCAATGGTATGGCTACACCTTC.

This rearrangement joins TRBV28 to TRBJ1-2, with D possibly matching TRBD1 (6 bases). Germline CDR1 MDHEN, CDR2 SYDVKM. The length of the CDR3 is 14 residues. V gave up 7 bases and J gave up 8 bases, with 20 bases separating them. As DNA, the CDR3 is TGTGCCAGCATCCCCGGGGGGGGGCGTGGAGGCTACACCTTC. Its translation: CASIPGGGRGGYTF.

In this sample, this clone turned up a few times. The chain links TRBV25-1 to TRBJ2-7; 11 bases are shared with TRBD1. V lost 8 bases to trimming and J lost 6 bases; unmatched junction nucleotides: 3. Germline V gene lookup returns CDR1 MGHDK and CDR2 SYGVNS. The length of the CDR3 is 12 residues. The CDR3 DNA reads TGTGCCAGCGGACAGGGGGCGCGCGAGCAGTACTTC. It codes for CASGQGAREQYF.

This CDR3 is CASSLQGPGSYEQYF. CDR3 nucleotide sequence: TGTGCCAGCAGCTTGCAAGGCCCCGGGTCCTACGAGCAGTACTTC. The chain combines TRBV5-5 with TRBJ2-7; no reliable D call. Trimming left V 1 base short and J 1 base short, with 12 bases between. This CDR3 has 15 residues. Germline V gene lookup returns CDR1 SGHKS and CDR2 YYEKEE (reference sequence). Full variable domain (outside the CDR3, taken from reference TRBV5-5 and TRBJ2-7): DAGVTQSPTHLIKTRGQQVTLRCSPISGHKSVSWYQQVLGQGPQFIFQYYEKEERGRGNFPDRFSARQFPNYSSELNVNALLLGDSALYLCASSLQGPGSYEQYFGPGTRLTVT.

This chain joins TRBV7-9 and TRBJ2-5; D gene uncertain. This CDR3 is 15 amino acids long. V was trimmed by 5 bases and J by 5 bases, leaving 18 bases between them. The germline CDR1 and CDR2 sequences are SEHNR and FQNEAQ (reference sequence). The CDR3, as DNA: TGTGCCAGCAGCGCCCATTGGGCAGCCCGGGAGACCCAGTACTTC. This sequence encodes CASSAHWAARETQYF.

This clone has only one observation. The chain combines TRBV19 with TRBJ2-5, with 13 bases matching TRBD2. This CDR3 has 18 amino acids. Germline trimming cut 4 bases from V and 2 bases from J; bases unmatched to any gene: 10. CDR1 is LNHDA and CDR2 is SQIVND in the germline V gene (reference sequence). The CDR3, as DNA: TGTGCCAGTAGTAACAGACTAGCGGGGGGTTTCACTCAAGAGACCCAGTACTTC. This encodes CASSNRLAGGFTQETQYF.

The CDR3 DNA is TGCGCCAGCAGCTTGGGACAGAAAGAGACCCAGTACTTC. Protein sequence: CASSLGQKETQYF. This chain links TRBV5-1 with TRBJ2-5; D perhaps matches TRBD1 (5 bases). Germline CDR1 is SGHRS and CDR2 is YFSETQ. The CDR3 loop spans 13 amino acids. Trimming shortened V by 0 bases and J by 3 bases, and 6 bases separated the two germline ends.

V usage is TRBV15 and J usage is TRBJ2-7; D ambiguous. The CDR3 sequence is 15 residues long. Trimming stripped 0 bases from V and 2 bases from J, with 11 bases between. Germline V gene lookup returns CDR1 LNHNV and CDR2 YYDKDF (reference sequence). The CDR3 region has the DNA TGTGCCACCAGCAGAGATGGTGGCACAACCTACGAGCAGTACTTC. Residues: CATSRDGGTTYEQYF.

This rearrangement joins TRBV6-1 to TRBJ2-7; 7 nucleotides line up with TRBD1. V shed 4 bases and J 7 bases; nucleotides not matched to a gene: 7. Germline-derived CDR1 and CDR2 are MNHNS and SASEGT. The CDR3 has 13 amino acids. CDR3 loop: CASSVERGLEQYF. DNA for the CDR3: TGTGCCAGCAGTGTAGAAAGGGGGCTAGAGCAGTACTTC.

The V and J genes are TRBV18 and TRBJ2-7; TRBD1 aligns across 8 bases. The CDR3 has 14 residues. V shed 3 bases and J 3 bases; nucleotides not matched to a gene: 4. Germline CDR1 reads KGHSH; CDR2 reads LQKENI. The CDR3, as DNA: TGTGCCAGCTCACCCTGGGGACAGGACTACGAGCAGTACTTC. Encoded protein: CASSPWGQDYEQYF.

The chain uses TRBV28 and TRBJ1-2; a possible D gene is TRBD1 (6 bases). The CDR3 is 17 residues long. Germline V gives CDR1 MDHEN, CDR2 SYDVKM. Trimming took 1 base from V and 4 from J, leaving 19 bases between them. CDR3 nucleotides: TGTGCCAGCAGTTTATCGGGGGGGGGCCGTGGCCCCTATGGCTACACCTTC. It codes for CASSLSGGGRGPYGYTF.

CDR3 coding DNA: TGTGCCAGCGCACAGGGGCCCCGGGCAGGAGCTTTCTTT. Amino acid sequence: CASAQGPRAGAFF. This chain links TRBV5-4 with TRBJ1-1; 7 bases align to TRBD1. This CDR3 spans 13 amino acids. The ends lost 7 bases at V and 10 bases at J; junction bases unmatched: 13. Germline CDR1 SGHNT, CDR2 YYREEE (reference sequence).

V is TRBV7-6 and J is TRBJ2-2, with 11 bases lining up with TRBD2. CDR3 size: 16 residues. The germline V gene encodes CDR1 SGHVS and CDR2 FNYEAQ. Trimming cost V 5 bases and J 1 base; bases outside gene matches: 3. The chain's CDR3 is CASSRLAGRNTGELFF. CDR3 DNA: TGTGCCAGCAGCCGACTAGCGGGACGGAACACCGGGGAGCTGTTTTTT.

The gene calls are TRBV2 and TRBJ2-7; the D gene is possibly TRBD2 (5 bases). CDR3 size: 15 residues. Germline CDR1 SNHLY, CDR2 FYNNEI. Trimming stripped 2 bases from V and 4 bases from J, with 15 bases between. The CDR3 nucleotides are TGTGCCAGCAGTGAAAAACCGGGGTTGGGGTACGAGCAGTACTTC. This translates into CASSEKPGLGYEQYF.

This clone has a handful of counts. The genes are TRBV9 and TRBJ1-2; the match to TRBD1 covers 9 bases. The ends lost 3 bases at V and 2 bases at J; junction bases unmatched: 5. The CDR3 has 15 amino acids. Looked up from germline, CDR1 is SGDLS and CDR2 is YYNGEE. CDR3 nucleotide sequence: TGTGCCAGCAGCGGACGGGACAGGGTGAACTATGGCTACACCTTC. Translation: CASSGRDRVNYGYTF.

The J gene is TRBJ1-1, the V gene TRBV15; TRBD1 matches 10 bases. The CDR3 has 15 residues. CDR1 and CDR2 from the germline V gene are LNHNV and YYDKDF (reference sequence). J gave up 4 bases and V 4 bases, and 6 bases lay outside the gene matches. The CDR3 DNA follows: TGTGCCACCAGCATCTCGGGACAGGGGTCCACTGAAGCTTTCTTT. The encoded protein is CATSISGQGSTEAFF.

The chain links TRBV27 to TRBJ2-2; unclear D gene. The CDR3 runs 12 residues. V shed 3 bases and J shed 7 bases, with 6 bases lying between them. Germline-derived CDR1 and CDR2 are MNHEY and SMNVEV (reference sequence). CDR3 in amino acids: CASSFASGELFF. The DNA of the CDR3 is TGTGCCAGCAGTTTCGCCAGCGGGGAGCTGTTTTTT.

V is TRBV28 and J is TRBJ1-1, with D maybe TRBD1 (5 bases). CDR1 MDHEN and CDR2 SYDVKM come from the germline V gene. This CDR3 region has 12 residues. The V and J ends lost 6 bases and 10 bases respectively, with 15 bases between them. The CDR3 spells CASRSFPGPAFF. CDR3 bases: TGTGCCAGCAGATCGTTCCCAGGGCCAGCTTTCTTT.

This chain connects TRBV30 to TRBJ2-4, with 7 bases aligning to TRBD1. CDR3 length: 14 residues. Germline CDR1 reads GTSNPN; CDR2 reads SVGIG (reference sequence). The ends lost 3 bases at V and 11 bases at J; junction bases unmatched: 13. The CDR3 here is CAWSRGRQGDFQYF. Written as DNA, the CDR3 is TGTGCCTGGAGCCGGGGCAGACAGGGCGATTTTCAGTACTTC.

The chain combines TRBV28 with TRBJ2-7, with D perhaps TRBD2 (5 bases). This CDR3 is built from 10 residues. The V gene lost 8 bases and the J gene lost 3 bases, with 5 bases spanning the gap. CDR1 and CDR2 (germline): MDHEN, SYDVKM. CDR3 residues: CASGLYEQYF. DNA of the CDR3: TGTGCCAGCGGACTCTACGAGCAGTACTTC.

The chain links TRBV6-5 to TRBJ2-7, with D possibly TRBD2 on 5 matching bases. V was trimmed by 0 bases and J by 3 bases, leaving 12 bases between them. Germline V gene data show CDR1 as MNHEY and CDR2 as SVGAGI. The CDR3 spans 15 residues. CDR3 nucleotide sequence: TGTGCCAGCAGTTACTCCGACCTAGGAGGCTACGAGCAGTACTTC. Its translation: CASSYSDLGGYEQYF.

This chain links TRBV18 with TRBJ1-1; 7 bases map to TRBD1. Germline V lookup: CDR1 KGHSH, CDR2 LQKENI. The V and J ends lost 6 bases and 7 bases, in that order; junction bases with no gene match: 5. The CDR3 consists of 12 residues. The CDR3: CASSTGDLEAFF. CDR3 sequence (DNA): TGTGCCAGCTCCACAGGGGACCTTGAAGCTTTCTTT.

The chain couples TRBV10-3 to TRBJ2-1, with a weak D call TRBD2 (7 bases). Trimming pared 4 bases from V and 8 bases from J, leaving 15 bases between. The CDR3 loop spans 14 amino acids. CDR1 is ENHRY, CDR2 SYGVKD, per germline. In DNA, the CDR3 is TGTGCCATCAGTGTGGGGGGGCCCTGGGATGAGCAGTTCTTC. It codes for CAISVGGPWDEQFF.

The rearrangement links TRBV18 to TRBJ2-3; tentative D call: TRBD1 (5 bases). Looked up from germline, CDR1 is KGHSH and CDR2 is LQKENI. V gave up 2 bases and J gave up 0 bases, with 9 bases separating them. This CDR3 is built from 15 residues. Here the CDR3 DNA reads TGTGCCAGCTCACCAATACAGGCTAGCACAGATACGCAGTATTTT. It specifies CASSPIQASTDTQYF.